The rows below give T cell receptor beta chains drawn from one sample of a study of blood T cell repertoires in COVID-19. The protocol was immunoSEQ multiplex PCR, while the TCRdb copy is restricted to in-frame clones and leaves out a portion. The data hold around 200,000 clones, with around 83% observed a single time. The sample consisted of peripheral blood. All receptors come from a man between 40 and 49 years old with active or convalescent COVID-19. Both conserved end residues are part of each CDR3. Fields, in order: CDR3 length, clone size, J gene, V gene, CDR3 protein. Expanded clones are given a class, and other clones once, few, many or no size at all.

>15|.|TRBJ1-5|TRBV7-2
CASSFTGTGNQPQHF
>13|.|TRBJ1-1|TRBV30
CAWSVDLATEAFF
>14|once|TRBJ1-2|TRBV28
CASSSLTGNYGYTF
>17|.|TRBJ2-1|TRBV19
CASSIRSGERSYNEQFF
>13|.|TRBJ2-7|TRBV19
CASSSREGSWQYF
>12|.|TRBJ2-7|TRBV12-3/TRBV12-4
CASRSGTLKQYF
>16|.|TRBJ1-1|TRBV9
CASSVATGHMNTEAFF
>13|.|TRBJ1-6|TRBV2
CASSPDRDSPLHF
>13|.|TRBJ2-2|TRBV24-1
CAAQGRVTGELFF
>15|.|TRBJ2-6|TRBV24-1
CATSGRASGANVLTF
>14|few|TRBJ1-1|TRBV30
CAWSPGWMNTEAFF
>15|.|TRBJ2-7|TRBV7-2
CASSLASWGGYEQYF
>15|.|TRBJ2-1|TRBV27
CASSLKAAGVGEQFF
>13|.|TRBJ1-4|TRBV7-9
CASADLTNEKLFF
>13|.|TRBJ1-2|TRBV24-1
CATSLRQGGGYTF
>13|.|TRBJ1-2|TRBV13
CASSFQGVDGYTF
>15|.|TRBJ2-1|TRBV5-1
CASSLGLAGANEQFF
>15|.|TRBJ1-2|TRBV18
CASSPPRVMDYGYTF
>18|.|TRBJ2-1|TRBV5-1
CASSLGGPGTSGRNEQFF
>15|.|TRBJ1-4|TRBV19
CASRPGDRTNEKLFF
>14|.|TRBJ1-5|TRBV19
CATSTGTGNQPQHF
>14|.|TRBJ2-7|TRBV7-2
CASSSRDRLLEQYF
>15|.|TRBJ1-1|TRBV6-5
CASRPSRDINYRAFF
>13|.|TRBJ2-5|TRBV12-3/TRBV12-4
CASSLSGQETQYF
>16|.|TRBJ2-1|TRBV5-4
CASSLESGRGANEQFF
>15|.|TRBJ2-3|TRBV27
CASSLWGEGTDTQYF
>12|.|TRBJ1-2|TRBV12-3/TRBV12-4
CASSLSDYGYTF
>16|.|TRBJ1-2|TRBV18
CASSPPSDRTSYGYTF
>14|.|TRBJ1-1|TRBV2
CASSVGGGGTEAFF
>17|few|TRBJ2-2|TRBV4-1
CASSRQASNLNTGELFF
>14|.|TRBJ2-3|TRBV18
CASSPGTGGDTQYF
>14|.|TRBJ1-3|TRBV19
CASSMLSSGNTIYF
>15|.|TRBJ2-7|TRBV5-1
CASRGTSGRAYEQYF
>15|.|TRBJ1-6|TRBV19
CASNDRGAGNSPLHF
>17|.|TRBJ1-2|TRBV30
CACPVGAVGRGFYGYTF
>16|.|TRBJ2-1|TRBV5-6
CASSFRRVSSYNEQFF
>15|.|TRBJ2-7|TRBV9
CASSVGASGSYEQYF
>14|few|TRBJ1-2|TRBV19
CASQGAGPLYGYTF
>13|.|TRBJ2-3|TRBV29-1
CSGLAGGPNTQYF
>15|.|TRBJ1-1|TRBV11-2
CASSLALPGATEAFF
>14|.|TRBJ2-1|TRBV2
CASSGLADYNEQFF